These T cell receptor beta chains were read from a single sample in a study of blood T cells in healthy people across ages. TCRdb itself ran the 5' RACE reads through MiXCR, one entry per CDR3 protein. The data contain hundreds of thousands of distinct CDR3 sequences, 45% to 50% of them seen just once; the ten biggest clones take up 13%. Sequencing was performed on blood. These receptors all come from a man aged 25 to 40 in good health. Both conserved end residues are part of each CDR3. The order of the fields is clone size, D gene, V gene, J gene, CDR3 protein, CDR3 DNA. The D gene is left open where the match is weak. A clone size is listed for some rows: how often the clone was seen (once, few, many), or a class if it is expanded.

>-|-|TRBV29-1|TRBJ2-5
CSGKGVRETQYF
TGCAGCGGGAAGGGGGTTCGGGAGACCCAGTACTTC
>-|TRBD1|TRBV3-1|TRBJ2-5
CASSQAVMTGTKETQYF
TGTGCCAGCAGCCAAGCGGTAATGACAGGGACAAAGGAGACCCAGTACTTC
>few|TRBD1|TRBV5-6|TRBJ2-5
CASSFDREETQYF
TGTGCCAGCAGCTTCGACAGGGAGGAGACCCAGTACTTC
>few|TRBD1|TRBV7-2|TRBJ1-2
CASSPPGQGTLNGYTF
TGTGCCAGCAGCCCTCCGGGACAGGGTACGCTAAATGGCTACACCTTC
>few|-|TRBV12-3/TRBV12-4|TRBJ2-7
CASSSGLRSYEQYF
TGTGCCAGCAGTTCGGGACTTCGCTCCTACGAGCAGTACTTC
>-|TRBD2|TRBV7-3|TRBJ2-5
CASSPASGGHQGTQYF
TGTGCCAGCAGCCCCGCTAGCGGGGGTCACCAAGGGACCCAGTACTTC
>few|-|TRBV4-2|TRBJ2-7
CASSRGTETTYEQYF
TGTGCCAGCAGCCGCGGGACAGAAACCACCTACGAGCAGTACTTC
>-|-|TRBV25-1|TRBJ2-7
CASSDLGLTYEQYF
TGTGCCAGCAGTGACCTGGGGTTGACCTACGAGCAGTACTTC
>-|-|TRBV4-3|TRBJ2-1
CASSQEGKAGNEQFF
TGCGCCAGCAGCCAAGAGGGGAAAGCGGGCAATGAGCAGTTCTTC
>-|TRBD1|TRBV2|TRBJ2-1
CASSAGQEWGSGFF
TGTGCCAGCAGTGCAGGACAGGAGTGGGGTTCGGGGTTCTTC
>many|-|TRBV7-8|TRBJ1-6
CASSRRRDSPLHF
TGTGCCAGCAGCCGGCGGCGGGATTCACCCCTCCACTTT
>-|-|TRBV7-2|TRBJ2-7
CASSPPGAFSYEQYF
TGTGCCAGCAGCCCACCTGGGGCTTTCTCCTACGAGCAGTACTTC
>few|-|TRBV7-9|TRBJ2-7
CASSYSGTEFHYEQYF
TGTGCCAGCAGCTACTCCGGAACAGAATTTCACTACGAGCAGTACTTC
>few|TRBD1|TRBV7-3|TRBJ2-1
CASSFGQGTYNEQFF
TGTGCCAGCAGCTTTGGACAGGGAACCTACAATGAGCAGTTCTTC
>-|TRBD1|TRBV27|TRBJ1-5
CASRLGTVGYQPQHF
TGTGCCAGCAGACTAGGGACAGTCGGATATCAGCCCCAGCATTTT
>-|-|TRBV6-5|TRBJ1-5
CASRGQRHGNQPQHF
TGTGCCAGCAGAGGACAGAGACATGGCAATCAGCCCCAGCATTTT
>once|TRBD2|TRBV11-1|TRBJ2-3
CASSREVATVNTDTQYF
TGTGCCAGCAGCCGGGAGGTAGCGACAGTGAACACAGATACGCAGTATTTT
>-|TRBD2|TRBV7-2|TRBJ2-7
CASSWTSGGFGEQYF
TGTGCCAGCAGCTGGACTAGCGGGGGCTTTGGGGAGCAGTACTTC
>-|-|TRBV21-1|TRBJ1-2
CASSYRPQRQCGYTF
TGTGCCAGCAGTTACAGGCCTCAACGCCAATGTGGCTACACCTTC
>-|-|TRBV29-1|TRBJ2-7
CSVGGQTLEQYF
TGCAGCGTGGGGGGGCAGACTCTCGAGCAGTACTTC
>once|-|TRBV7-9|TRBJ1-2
CASSLEILGYIF
TGTGCCAGCAGCTTAGAGATTCTTGGCTACATCTTC
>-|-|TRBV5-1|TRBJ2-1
CASSLRVGGSYNGQFF
TGCGCCAGCAGCTTGCGGGTCGGGGGTTCCTACAATGGGCAGTTCTTC
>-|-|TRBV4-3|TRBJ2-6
CASSQDTVTGMGSGANVLTF
TGCGCCAGCAGCCAAGATACTGTAACAGGGATGGGGTCTGGGGCCAACGTCCTGACTTTC
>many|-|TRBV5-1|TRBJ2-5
CASSLSRAVGETQYF
TGCGCCAGCAGCTTGAGCAGGGCGGTAGGCGAGACCCAGTACTTC
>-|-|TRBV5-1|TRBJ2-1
CASSLGRGWGDEQFF
TGCGCCAGCAGCTTGGGCCGGGGATGGGGCGATGAGCAGTTCTTC
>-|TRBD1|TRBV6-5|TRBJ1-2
CASSYSGTGMGGYTF
TGTGCCAGCAGTTACTCCGGGACAGGGATGGGCGGCTACACCTTC
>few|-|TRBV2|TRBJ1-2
CASTSGNYGYTF
TGTGCCAGCACCTCCGGGAACTATGGCTACACCTTC
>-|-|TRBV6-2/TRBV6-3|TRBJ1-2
CASSYSSGRGGYTF
TGTGCCAGCAGTTACTCGTCGGGCAGGGGAGGCTACACCTTC